Each of the 12 T cell receptor beta chains below was sequenced from the same sample in a study of blood T cells in healthy people across ages (dated by TCRdb to the mid-2010s). Libraries were made using 5' RACE. Sequencing instrument: Illumina HiSeq 2500. The second PCR ran for about 7 to 11 cycles and used a J-beta primer mix along with a sample-barcoded 5' primer. The public reads were quality trimmed at Q25 with fastp and then assembled into clones with MiXCR by TCRdb, keeping productive beta chains. When rows share a CDR3 protein, they turn into one entry using the most common DNA and genes. Across this sample there are over 1.5 million distinct CDR3 sequences, with around 50% seen only once. 2.1% of the sample goes to the ten largest clones. The sample taken for sequencing was blood. The source is a woman aged 40 to 50 in good health.

The CDR3 is CATSRDKQGSRQYF. As DNA, the CDR3 is TGTGCCACCAGCAGAGACAAACAGGGTTCGCGGCAGTACTTC. The rearrangement joins TRBV15 to TRBJ2-5, with D maybe TRBD1 (6 bases). Per germline, CDR1 LNHNV and CDR2 YYDKDF (reference sequence). CDR3 length: 14 amino acids. V was pared by 0 bases and J by 11 bases, with 16 bases between. Looking up the rest from reference TRBV15 and TRBJ2-5 gives the full variable domain: DAMVIQNPRYQVTQFGKPVTLSCSQTLNHNVMYWYQQKSSQAPKLLFHYYDKDFNNEADTPDNFQSRRPNTSFCFLDIRSPGLGDTAMYLCATSRDKQGSRQYFGPGTRLLVL.

The gene calls are TRBV28 and TRBJ2-4; 9 bases agree with TRBD2. The better agreement between TRBJ2-5 and the DNA end casts doubt on the J call. Germline CDR1 and CDR2: MDHEN and SYDVKM. The length of the CDR3 is 15 residues. This CDR3 reads CASSSHSGGEETQYF. In DNA form, the CDR3 reads TGTGCCAGCAGTTCGCATAGCGGGGGTGAAGAGACCCAGTACTTC.

This clonotype was counted between two and nine times. The chain couples TRBV20-1 to TRBJ2-3; tentatively, D is TRBD1 or TRBD2 (5 bases each). The ends were cut back, 4 bases at V and 0 bases at J, with 17 bases in the middle. Germline V gene lookup returns CDR1 DFQATT and CDR2 SNEGSKA (reference sequence). The CDR3 is 16 residues long. The CDR3 loop is CSATDILGSSTDTQYF. The CDR3 nucleotides read TGCAGTGCTACGGACATACTAGGAAGTAGCACAGATACGCAGTATTTT.

The chain has TRBV6-2 or TRBV6-3 and TRBJ2-3; a weak D match, TRBD1 (6 bases). CDR1 is MNHEY, CDR2 SVGEGT, per germline. The V and J ends lost 9 bases and 6 bases respectively, with 19 bases between them. The CDR3 consists of 14 residues. The CDR3 protein is CASSQGQPGDTQYF. The CDR3 bases are TGTGCCAGTAGCCAAGGACAGCCCGGGGATACGCAGTATTTT.

The chain couples TRBV27 to TRBJ2-7; D is perhaps TRBD1 or TRBD2 (5 bases each). CDR3 length equals 13 residues. The V gene lost 10 bases and the J gene lost 3 bases, with 16 bases spanning the gap. The germline gives CDR1 MNHEY, CDR2 SMNVEV (reference sequence). CDR3 sequence reads: CATSGPGGYEQYF. The CDR3 nucleotides are TGTGCCACCTCAGGTCCTGGGGGCTACGAGCAGTACTTC.

This clonotype was observed a handful of times. V usage is TRBV7-2 and J usage is TRBJ2-1, with TRBD2 matching 14 bases. CDR3 length equals 17 residues. The germline gives CDR1 SGHTA, CDR2 FQGNSA. V lost 4 bases, J lost 6 bases, and 8 bases stayed unmatched. The CDR3 here is CASSSRSTSGGANEQFF. The CDR3 bases are TGTGCCAGCAGCTCCCGATCGACTAGCGGGGGGGCCAATGAGCAGTTCTTC.

The chain combines TRBV5-1 with TRBJ2-5, with 8 positions matching TRBD1. The V gene end was trimmed by 1 base and the J gene end by 11 bases; junction bases not matched to a gene: 13. The CDR3 loop spans 15 amino acids. Germline CDR1 is SGHRS and CDR2 is YFSETQ. The CDR3 bases are TGCGCCAGCAGCTTGAAGCCGCAGGGGGCTAATGAGCAGTACTTC. Amino acid sequence: CASSLKPQGANEQYF.

CDR3 bases: TGCGCCAGCAGCTTGGGCAGGCGACAGGAATCTAACTATGGCTACACCTTC. Its protein product is CASSLGRRQESNYGYTF. V gene TRBV5-1 combines with J gene TRBJ1-2; a possible D gene is TRBD1 (6 bases). Trimming pared 0 bases from V and 0 bases from J, leaving 15 bases between. The CDR3 is made up of 17 amino acids. Germline V gives CDR1 SGHRS, CDR2 YFSETQ.

The chain employs TRBV20-1 and TRBJ1-4; D uncertain. Germline V CDR1 and CDR2: DFQATT, SNEGSKA (reference sequence). Trimming left V 8 bases short and J 5 bases short, with 12 bases between. There are 12 residues in the CDR3. The CDR3 DNA follows: TGCAGTTCCAAGAGGAGAAATGAAAAACTGTTTTTT. Protein product: CSSKRRNEKLFF.

The genes are TRBV7-2 and TRBJ2-1; 10 nucleotides match TRBD1. The V gene's germline CDR1 is SGHTA and CDR2 FQGNSA. Trimming removed 5 bases from V and 8 bases from J; junction bases left unmatched: 6. The CDR3 runs to 14 residues. The CDR3 bases are TGTGCCAGCAGCCCGGACAGGGGGGGTCATGAGCAGTTCTTC. Translated: CASSPDRGGHEQFF.

This clonotype was seen more than once but under ten times. This sequence joins TRBV7-9 and TRBJ2-3, with D perhaps TRBD2 (6 bases). Germline lookup yields CDR1 SEHNR and CDR2 FQNEAQ (reference sequence). The CDR3 totals 14 residues. Trimming took 5 bases from V and 4 from J, leaving 13 bases between them. The CDR3, as DNA: TGTGCCAGCAGCCGGCCGGGAGATTCAGATACGCAGTATTTT. It encodes CASSRPGDSDTQYF. The whole variable domain, remainder taken from reference TRBV7-9 and TRBJ2-3, is DTGVSQNPRHKITKRGQNVTFRCDPISEHNRLYWYRQTLGQGPEFLTYFQNEAQLEKSRLLSDRFSAERPKGSFSTLEIQRTEQGDSAMYLCASSRPGDSDTQYFGPGTRLTVL.

V usage is TRBV5-6 and J usage is TRBJ2-5, with D unclear. The germline CDR1 and CDR2 sequences are SGHDT and YYEEEE. The CDR3 runs to 14 residues. Between the trimmed V and J ends, which lost 4 bases and 1 base, there was a span of 11 bases. The DNA for the CDR3 is TGTGCCAGCAGCACGGGTCTCCCCCAAGAGACCCAGTACTTC. Translation: CASSTGLPQETQYF.